This T cell receptor beta chain was retrieved from a study of cytomegalovirus exposure and HLA in healthy donors (dated by TCRdb to 2015 to 2018). Regarding the study in general: According to an earlier analysis of a few hundred of the donors, 200 million or so T cells yielded roughly 110 million unique TCR beta sequences and about 300 Gb of sequence data. To study patterns of TCR occurrence, a later analysis re-analyzed previously published TCR beta repertoires from 550 to 800 donors and added high-resolution HLA genotyping. Five DR-DQ haplotypes were handled as single units for association and clustering, since linkage in the cohort was strong. A later genetic analysis took genome-wide SNP genotypes for about 55% of the roughly 670 donors and used that subset as a discovery cohort. The aim of the study was to test whether cataloging public T cell receptors could identify signatures of past pathogen exposure. Every repertoire in the discovery cohort had been generated on one and the same sequencing platform. Typing coverage varied by locus: roughly 620-630 donors for A, B, C, DRB1 and DQB1; approximately 500 for DQA1; approximately 570 for DPA1; some 470 for DPB1. Along with the roughly 700-subject first cohort, a separate validation cohort of 120 different subjects was used. Of the 350 to 450 genotyped donors, 81% were placed in the genetic ancestry cluster associated with self-reported Caucasian donors. On average, over 200,000 unique TCR beta nucleotide sequences were sequenced per donor among 398 genotyped donors of the cohort, with roughly 19% of those sequences being non-productive. About 320 gigabases of sequencing data and approximately 85 million unique TCR sequences were included in an early release covering about 700 HLA-typed donors. The study used immunosequencing to profile the T cell repertoires of more than 650 subjects and linked those repertoires to cytomegalovirus serostatus. Both class I and class II loci were covered by HLA typing, at four-digit resolution. To predict cytomegalovirus infection status, the study combined high-throughput TCR immunosequencing, statistical association of individual TCRs with disease status, and machine learning. Rather than drawing on any new phenotypic data, the later analysis identified candidate immune exposures from TCR beta sequences and the way those sequences occurred across donors. An earlier analysis of approximately 630 of the donors applied high-throughput TCR beta sequencing to assess whether each TCR beta V gene segment acted as functional or pseudogenic. Donor age, sex, ethnicity and CMV serostatus were compiled together with the repertoire data. Results and caveats for the whole study, not just this receptor: Immune exposure information for the cohort was limited to CMV serostatus. A later genetic analysis associated a missense DCLRE1C variant with V-gene and J-gene trimming of TCR beta chains, and an independent cohort replicated the association. Because some donors lacked HLA typing at each locus, the association tests relied only on the typed subset. While some public TCRs were present in many individuals, most TCR sequences turned up only very rarely across donors. In a later analysis, the rate of TCR association differed among HLA loci, with DRB1 alleles having the most associated TCRs and HLA-C alleles having the fewest. According to a later analysis, most CMV-associated TCR beta chains appeared to be HLA-restricted, and the HLA associations seemed to be driven largely by CMV exposure. When HLA alleles, especially DR and DQ, strongly co-occurred, TCR associations were difficult to assign to individual alleles. This cohort had only TCR beta chains sequenced, and the lack of alpha or paired-chain data limited which features could be detected. Presence/absence analyses assumed roughly uniform sequencing depth across donors, an assumption that may not hold. In an earlier analysis of more than 500 of the donors, most TCR beta V segments appeared in productive rearrangements about 90% or about 30% of the time, broadly matching IMGT annotations. A later analysis associated around 16,000 TCR beta sequences with specific HLA alleles at a false discovery rate of 0.05. The 87-base-pair reads could not distinguish some IMGT-functional V segments, including TRBV6-2 and TRBV6-3, so those segments were excluded. Cytomegalovirus status was reported to be diagnosed by the classifier with high specificity and sensitivity in both the original and validation cohorts. In a later analysis, HLA-associated TCR beta chains were found to be more clonally expanded and to have lower generation probabilities than equally common non-associated chains. Correlated functional status among segregating V segments might be attributable to linkage disequilibrium, but an unknown experimental factor could not be ruled out. In a later genetic analysis, fewer N-insertions in productive TCRs were reported among donors in an Asian-associated ancestry cluster than the approximately 710-donor mean. A further reported finding was that TCR beta sequences accurately predicted the HLA-A and HLA-B alleles for most subjects in the first cohort. The earlier analysis of 587 of the donors excluded 15 to 20 rarely observed V segments, including chromosome 9 orphons, because counts were too low. A cluster of highly shared sequence variants was judged likely to represent a technical artifact of the sequencing pipeline. It was suggested by the authors that the approach could potentially be generalized to other disease states and immunological phenotypes. In vitro tests confirmed that three of the cytomegalovirus-associated TCR beta chains recognize cytomegalovirus antigens. The study gave a list of roughly 150 TCR beta chains associated with cytomegalovirus. Several of the top co-occurrence clusters appeared to be linked to parvovirus B19, influenza, CMV and Epstein-Barr virus, according to a later analysis.

Libraries were constructed by the immunoSEQ multiplex PCR assay. For the multiplex PCR, a mixture combining 60 forward primers for TCR Vbeta segments and 13 reverse primers for TCR Jbeta segments was used. The CDR3 region of rearranged TCR beta genes was amplified from genomic DNA with a multiplex PCR assay. Amplified TCR beta libraries were sequenced as 87-base-pair reads on the Illumina HiSeq System. The original pipeline was this. Across the 600 to 700 repertoires, a later analysis counted 60 million to 90 million unique TCR beta chains, roughly 11 million of which were shared by at least two donors. Raw reads were error-corrected and collapsed into unique sequences with a nearest-neighbor algorithm that merged closely related sequences to remove PCR and sequencing errors. CDR3 sequences were aligned to IMGT reference sequences to assign V, D and J gene segments. For a sequence to be retained, a match of at least six nucleotides was required to both a V gene segment and a J gene segment. Rearrangements were classified as productive when the CDR3 lacked stop codons and remained in frame with V and J, and all other rearrangements were classified as non-productive. Following IMGT convention, CDR3 was defined as the stretch from the second conserved V-encoded cysteine up to the conserved J-encoded phenylalanine. Sequences without an unambiguous match to a single V gene segment were excluded from the earlier analysis of several hundred of the donors. An earlier analysis of 500 to 700 of the donors classified V segments as functional when productive rearrangements were above 56.7% and as segregating when the standard deviation between donors was above 5%. A statistical classification framework was built to diagnose cytomegalovirus status from the catalog of TCR beta chain sequences. In a later analysis, TCR nucleotide sequences were compared against IMGT/GENE-DB human TR gene sequences so that V and J genes could be assigned. A later analysis assigned CDR3 sequences and most-parsimonious VDJ recombination scenarios with the TCRdist pipeline. A later analysis defined each TCR beta chain by its CDR3 amino acid sequence plus V-gene family, and excluded reads lacking a unique V-gene family. As a way to deal with suspected cross-contamination and a sequencing artifact, a later analysis dropped 592 nucleotide sequences that were highly shared and had low generation probability. In a later analysis, a clonal expansion index was calculated for each public chain from normalized within-repertoire ranks of inferred template counts. In a later analysis, generation probabilities were computed with a VDJ recombination model fitted to out-of-frame rearrangements, and the resulting probabilities were checked against IGoR. Hypergeometric tests were used in a later analysis to score TCR-TCR, TCR-HLA and TCR-CMV co-occurrence, with a repertoire-size bias correction applied to the TCR pairs. False discovery rates were estimated in a later analysis by permuting HLA or CMV assignments 20 times. In a later analysis, co-occurring TCRs were grouped using DBSCAN, with TCRdist sequence similarity added in when clustering inside HLA-allele-positive subsets. Repertoires with fewer than 30,000 or more than 120,000 public chains, plus five repertoires with anomalous nucleotide sharing, were excluded from co-occurrence clustering. This is the immuneACCESS table as TCRdb keeps it, with only in-frame sequences that have V and J called. A part of the clones is gone; compared with another copy, unresolved V genes explain less than half, and the rest is unexplained. The V and J calls and the clone size are those of that table, but D and trimming were determined from the DNA. The sample table contains fewer than 200,000 clones; only one count was recorded for about 90% of them. Of the sample, about 0.24% falls within the top ten clones.

The cohort was made up of 666 healthy bone marrow donors. All cohort members were sampled while nominally healthy, although unrecorded immune exposures were likely present. The donor was CMV seronegative and was included in the group of over 300 seronegative cohort members. A peripheral blood sample was provided by each donor, and peripheral blood mononuclear cells were used for TCR beta sequencing. The Qiagen DNeasy Blood Extraction Kit was used to extract genomic DNA from the blood cell samples. CDR1 and CDR2 are read off the germline V gene as SGHRS and YFSETQ. Ends trimmed: V by 3 bases, J by 0 bases; bases unmatched to a gene: 9. Measured from the cysteine to the phenylalanine, the CDR3 is 18 residues long. Just the 54-base CDR3 DNA is kept, in frame starting at base 1. With respect to this clone: Its antigen is currently not known. It has no much larger one-base neighbor in the sample; base qualities were not kept.

The source is a girl under three years old in good health and CMV-seronegative. The rearranged segments are TRBV5-1 and TRBJ2-1; TRBD2 fits 10 bases in the junction. The specimen was PBMCs. The CDR3 in this case is CASSWTSGPLYSYNEQFF. Here is the DNA: TGCGCCAGCAGCTGGACTAGCGGTCCCCTCTACTCCTACAATGAGCAGTTCTTC.